A selection of T cell receptor beta chains follows, all from one sample in a study of CD8 T cells in ankylosing spondylitis. TCRdb independently ran MiXCR on the 5' RACE reads; one entry per CDR3 protein. This sample has roughly 470,000 distinct CDR3 sequences, with about 25% found just once. The sample was blood, either unsorted or a sorted T cell fraction (not recorded which). All receptors derive from a male donor with ankylosing spondylitis. The CDR3 runs from the conserved cysteine through the conserved F or W. A D gene is named only where the DNA matches it firmly. Size is stated for part of the rows, as once, few or many counts, or as a class when the clone is expanded.

d_gene: .; j_gene: TRBJ2-3; v_gene: TRBV20-1; abundance: few; CDR3aa: CSAQGSPTDTQYF; CDR3nt: TGCAGTGCCCAGGGGTCCCCCACAGATACGCAGTATTTT
d_gene: .; j_gene: TRBJ1-4; v_gene: TRBV25-1; abundance: many; CDR3aa: CASSLGGATNEKLFF; CDR3nt: TGTGCCAGCAGTCTGGGGGGGGCTACTAATGAAAAACTGTTTTTT
d_gene: .; j_gene: TRBJ1-2; v_gene: TRBV12-3/TRBV12-4; abundance: few; CDR3aa: CASSFEAGGYTF; CDR3nt: TGTGCCAGCAGTTTTGAAGCGGGTGGCTACACCTTC
d_gene: .; j_gene: TRBJ1-1; v_gene: TRBV29-1; abundance: few; CDR3aa: CSVPPLGKLNTEAFF; CDR3nt: TGCAGCGTGCCCCCCCTGGGGAAATTGAACACTGAAGCTTTCTTT
d_gene: .; j_gene: TRBJ2-7; v_gene: TRBV3-1; abundance: .; CDR3aa: CASSHAMKRDEQYF; CDR3nt: TGTGCCAGCAGCCACGCCATGAAGAGGGACGAGCAGTACTTC
d_gene: .; j_gene: TRBJ1-1; v_gene: TRBV5-1; abundance: .; CDR3aa: CASSSTTTVGIAFF; CDR3nt: TGCGCCAGCAGCTCCACGACGACAGTGGGTATTGCTTTCTTT
d_gene: TRBD1; j_gene: TRBJ1-3; v_gene: TRBV20-1; abundance: .; CDR3aa: CRAKGQISGNTIYF; CDR3nt: TGCAGGGCCAAGGGACAGATCTCTGGAAACACCATATATTTT
d_gene: TRBD2; j_gene: TRBJ2-1; v_gene: TRBV10-1; abundance: few; CDR3aa: CASRNGLAGVHEQFF; CDR3nt: TGCGCCAGCAGGAACGGACTAGCGGGAGTCCATGAGCAGTTCTTC
d_gene: TRBD2; j_gene: TRBJ2-1; v_gene: TRBV11-3; abundance: .; CDR3aa: CASSSLAGGRYNEQFF; CDR3nt: TGTGCCAGCAGCTCCTTAGCGGGAGGGCGATACAATGAGCAGTTCTTC
d_gene: .; j_gene: TRBJ2-1; v_gene: TRBV18; abundance: few; CDR3aa: CASSPYQGSSYNEQFF; CDR3nt: TGTGCCAGCTCACCATATCAGGGCAGCTCCTACAATGAGCAGTTCTTC
d_gene: TRBD1; j_gene: TRBJ2-1; v_gene: TRBV20-1; abundance: .; CDR3aa: CSVPGQGSYNEQFF; CDR3nt: TGCAGTGTCCCGGGACAGGGGTCCTACAATGAGCAGTTCTTC
d_gene: .; j_gene: TRBJ1-5; v_gene: TRBV18; abundance: .; CDR3aa: CASSPKGSGNQPQHF; CDR3nt: TGTGCCAGCTCACCAAAGGGGTCGGGCAATCAGCCCCAGCATTTT
d_gene: .; j_gene: TRBJ1-2; v_gene: TRBV5-5; abundance: few; CDR3aa: CASSPAVLGYGYTF; CDR3nt: TGTGCCAGCAGCCCGGCTGTTCTCGGCTATGGCTACACCTTC
d_gene: .; j_gene: TRBJ2-4; v_gene: TRBV10-3; abundance: .; CDR3aa: CAISVPGQILAKNNQYF; CDR3nt: TGTGCCATCAGTGTACCGGGACAGATACTAGCCAAAAACAATCAGTACTTC
d_gene: .; j_gene: TRBJ2-1; v_gene: TRBV2; abundance: .; CDR3aa: CASTQNRVDYNEQFF; CDR3nt: TGTGCCAGCACTCAAAACAGGGTTGATTACAATGAGCAGTTCTTC
d_gene: TRBD1; j_gene: TRBJ2-3; v_gene: TRBV29-1; abundance: few; CDR3aa: CSARQGNGIGDTQYF; CDR3nt: TGCAGCGCTAGACAGGGTAATGGTATCGGAGATACGCAGTATTTT
d_gene: .; j_gene: TRBJ1-5; v_gene: TRBV2; abundance: .; CDR3aa: CASSLNRVSNQPQHF; CDR3nt: TGTGCCAGCAGTCTAAACAGGGTTTCTAATCAGCCCCAGCATTTT
d_gene: .; j_gene: TRBJ2-7; v_gene: TRBV5-1; abundance: few; CDR3aa: CASSLLGSAEQYF; CDR3nt: TGCGCCAGCAGCTTGTTGGGGAGTGCCGAGCAGTACTTC
d_gene: .; j_gene: TRBJ1-2; v_gene: TRBV3-1; abundance: .; CDR3aa: CASSQGGTADYGYTF; CDR3nt: TGTGCCAGCAGCCAAGGAGGAACTGCCGACTATGGCTACACCTTC
d_gene: TRBD1; j_gene: TRBJ2-5; v_gene: TRBV20-1; abundance: few; CDR3aa: CSASDRVAKETQYF; CDR3nt: TGCAGTGCTTCGGACAGGGTGGCAAAAGAGACCCAGTACTTC
d_gene: TRBD2; j_gene: TRBJ2-2; v_gene: TRBV10-3; abundance: .; CDR3aa: CAISGISTSGNTGELFF; CDR3nt: TGTGCCATCAGTGGAATTTCGACTAGCGGGAACACCGGGGAGCTGTTTTTT
d_gene: TRBD1; j_gene: TRBJ1-2; v_gene: TRBV25-1; abundance: .; CDR3aa: CASTDRGTYGYTF; CDR3nt: TGTGCCAGCACGGACAGGGGAACCTATGGCTACACCTTC
d_gene: TRBD1; j_gene: TRBJ1-3; v_gene: TRBV7-8; abundance: few; CDR3aa: CASSTTGGNTIYF; CDR3nt: TGTGCCAGCAGCACGACAGGGGGAAACACCATATATTTT
d_gene: TRBD1; j_gene: TRBJ1-1; v_gene: TRBV12-3/TRBV12-4; abundance: few; CDR3aa: CASSAGQLNTEAFF; CDR3nt: TGTGCCAGCAGTGCGGGACAGCTAAACACTGAAGCTTTCTTT
d_gene: .; j_gene: TRBJ1-6; v_gene: TRBV12-3/TRBV12-4; abundance: few; CDR3aa: CASNQYAGARSPLHF; CDR3nt: TGTGCCAGCAATCAGTATGCAGGGGCTCGGTCACCCCTCCACTTT
d_gene: .; j_gene: TRBJ1-3; v_gene: TRBV7-6; abundance: .; CDR3aa: CASSLAPMSPGNTIYF; CDR3nt: TGTGCCAGCAGCTTAGCCCCCATGAGTCCTGGAAACACCATATATTTT
d_gene: TRBD1; j_gene: TRBJ1-2; v_gene: TRBV2; abundance: few; CDR3aa: CASSYQGARGYTF; CDR3nt: TGTGCCAGCAGCTATCAGGGGGCGCGCGGCTACACCTTC
d_gene: .; j_gene: TRBJ2-2; v_gene: TRBV12-5; abundance: few; CDR3aa: CASGLGFDGELFF; CDR3nt: TGTGCTAGTGGTTTGGGTTTCGACGGGGAGCTGTTTTTT
d_gene: TRBD2; j_gene: TRBJ2-2; v_gene: TRBV20-1; abundance: .; CDR3aa: CSARPGLPNTGELFF; CDR3nt: TGCAGTGCTAGGCCGGGACTACCGAACACCGGGGAGCTGTTTTTT
d_gene: .; j_gene: TRBJ2-5; v_gene: TRBV7-9; abundance: few; CDR3aa: CASSPWPVETQYF; CDR3nt: TGTGCCAGCAGCCCCTGGCCCGTGGAGACCCAGTACTTC
d_gene: TRBD1; j_gene: TRBJ2-5; v_gene: TRBV10-3; abundance: .; CDR3aa: CAVRRDRQETQYF; CDR3nt: TGTGCCGTCCGCCGGGACAGGCAAGAGACCCAGTACTTC
d_gene: .; j_gene: TRBJ2-1; v_gene: TRBV15; abundance: few; CDR3aa: CATSLGMGGNEQFF; CDR3nt: TGTGCCACCAGCCTGGGAATGGGAGGCAATGAGCAGTTCTTC
d_gene: TRBD2; j_gene: TRBJ2-1; v_gene: TRBV19; abundance: .; CDR3aa: CASSISSLAGDLNEQFF; CDR3nt: TGTGCCAGTAGTATTTCCAGTCTAGCGGGAGACCTCAATGAGCAGTTCTTC
d_gene: .; j_gene: TRBJ1-4; v_gene: TRBV15; abundance: few; CDR3aa: CATSTRVGTGFGEKLFF; CDR3nt: TGTGCCACCAGCACCCGGGTGGGAACAGGGTTTGGTGAAAAACTGTTTTTT
d_gene: TRBD2; j_gene: TRBJ2-1; v_gene: TRBV7-2; abundance: many; CDR3aa: CASSPGGKGEQFF; CDR3nt: TGTGCCAGCAGCCCCGGGGGGAAGGGTGAGCAGTTCTTC
d_gene: TRBD1; j_gene: TRBJ2-1; v_gene: TRBV5-1; abundance: .; CDR3aa: CASSQGRTGGSPNEQFF; CDR3nt: TGCGCCAGCAGCCAAGGACGGACAGGGGGTAGCCCCAATGAGCAGTTCTTC
d_gene: .; j_gene: TRBJ2-7; v_gene: TRBV5-1; abundance: few; CDR3aa: CASSLEVETYEQYF; CDR3nt: TGCGCCAGCAGCTTGGAAGTAGAAACCTACGAGCAGTACTTC
d_gene: .; j_gene: TRBJ1-4; v_gene: TRBV15; abundance: .; CDR3aa: CATSRPGATNEKLFF; CDR3nt: TGTGCCACCAGCAGACCAGGGGCGACTAATGAAAAACTGTTTTTT
d_gene: .; j_gene: TRBJ1-5; v_gene: TRBV6-6; abundance: .; CDR3aa: CASRRNNQPQHF; CDR3nt: TGTGCCAGCAGGCGTAATAATCAGCCCCAGCATTTT
d_gene: .; j_gene: TRBJ1-1; v_gene: TRBV5-1; abundance: many; CDR3aa: CASSLGGVLAEAFF; CDR3nt: TGCGCCAGCAGCTTGGGAGGGGTCCTGGCTGAAGCTTTCTTT
d_gene: .; j_gene: TRBJ2-2; v_gene: TRBV12-3/TRBV12-4; abundance: few; CDR3aa: CASRLAANTGELFF; CDR3nt: TGTGCCAGCCGTTTAGCGGCGAACACCGGGGAGCTGTTTTTT
d_gene: .; j_gene: TRBJ2-3; v_gene: TRBV5-5; abundance: few; CDR3aa: CASSILQGAGTDTQYF; CDR3nt: TGTGCCAGCAGTATACTGCAGGGAGCAGGCACAGATACGCAGTATTTT
d_gene: TRBD2; j_gene: TRBJ2-7; v_gene: TRBV7-9; abundance: few; CDR3aa: CASSSAGAYEQYF; CDR3nt: TGTGCCAGCAGCTCAGCGGGAGCCTACGAGCAGTACTTC
d_gene: .; j_gene: TRBJ2-5; v_gene: TRBV7-9; abundance: .; CDR3aa: CASTPVRYQETQYF; CDR3nt: TGTGCCAGCACCCCCGTTCGGTACCAAGAGACCCAGTACTTC
d_gene: TRBD2; j_gene: TRBJ2-1; v_gene: TRBV3-1; abundance: .; CDR3aa: CASSQELAGGGNEQFF; CDR3nt: TGTGCCAGCAGCCAAGAACTCGCGGGAGGGGGCAATGAGCAGTTCTTC
d_gene: .; j_gene: TRBJ1-5; v_gene: TRBV20-1; abundance: few; CDR3aa: CSASPPVGEDQPQHF; CDR3nt: TGCAGTGCTAGCCCCCCGGTGGGAGAGGATCAGCCCCAGCATTTT
d_gene: TRBD2; j_gene: TRBJ2-1; v_gene: TRBV5-1; abundance: .; CDR3aa: CASSFQRENNEQFF; CDR3nt: TGCGCCAGCAGCTTCCAGCGGGAGAACAATGAGCAGTTCTTC
d_gene: .; j_gene: TRBJ1-2; v_gene: TRBV4-2; abundance: few; CDR3aa: CASSQALGADYGYTF; CDR3nt: TGTGCCAGCAGCCAAGCGCTGGGGGCGGACTATGGCTACACCTTC
d_gene: TRBD2; j_gene: TRBJ2-5; v_gene: TRBV27; abundance: few; CDR3aa: CASSFLSGSRGQETQYF; CDR3nt: TGTGCCAGCAGTTTCCTTAGCGGGAGTAGGGGCCAAGAGACCCAGTACTTC
d_gene: TRBD1; j_gene: TRBJ2-5; v_gene: TRBV15; abundance: .; CDR3aa: CATSTVDRVRETQYF; CDR3nt: TGTGCCACCAGCACCGTAGACAGGGTACGGGAGACCCAGTACTTC
d_gene: .; j_gene: TRBJ2-7; v_gene: TRBV5-1; abundance: few; CDR3aa: CASSSTSPTEQYF; CDR3nt: TGCGCCAGCAGCTCAACCTCCCCCACCGAGCAGTACTTC
d_gene: .; j_gene: TRBJ2-1; v_gene: TRBV7-9; abundance: .; CDR3aa: CASSPEQVHRPGEQFF; CDR3nt: TGTGCCAGCAGCCCGGAACAGGTCCACCGGCCAGGTGAGCAGTTCTTC
d_gene: TRBD2; j_gene: TRBJ2-1; v_gene: TRBV5-1; abundance: few; CDR3aa: CASIPGLAGGEQFF; CDR3nt: TGCGCCAGCATCCCGGGACTAGCGGGGGGTGAGCAGTTCTTC
d_gene: .; j_gene: TRBJ1-4; v_gene: TRBV12-3/TRBV12-4; abundance: .; CDR3aa: CASSHDEKLFF; CDR3nt: TGTGCCAGCAGTCACGACGAAAAACTGTTTTTT
d_gene: TRBD2; j_gene: TRBJ2-5; v_gene: TRBV7-6; abundance: .; CDR3aa: CASSLSSGRLETQYF; CDR3nt: TGTGCCAGCAGCTTATCCAGCGGGAGGTTGGAGACCCAGTACTTC
d_gene: TRBD1; j_gene: TRBJ2-1; v_gene: TRBV11-2; abundance: .; CDR3aa: CASSLILGQGAGNEQFF; CDR3nt: TGTGCCAGCAGCTTAATCCTAGGACAGGGGGCTGGCAATGAGCAGTTCTTC
d_gene: TRBD1; j_gene: TRBJ2-4; v_gene: TRBV28; abundance: few; CDR3aa: CATKTGGVAKNIQYF; CDR3nt: TGTGCCACCAAGACAGGGGGTGTAGCCAAAAACATTCAGTACTTC
d_gene: .; j_gene: TRBJ2-6; v_gene: TRBV6-5; abundance: .; CDR3aa: CASSFSVLNPNVLTF; CDR3nt: TGTGCCAGCAGTTTTAGTGTCTTAAACCCCAACGTCCTGACTTTC
d_gene: .; j_gene: TRBJ2-3; v_gene: TRBV10-1; abundance: once; CDR3aa: CASSGQIEDTQYF; CDR3nt: TGCGCCAGCAGTGGGCAGATCGAGGATACGCAGTATTTT